This TCR beta chain is drawn from a study of siplizumab effects on memory and regulatory T cells. The study's findings and limits: Unstimulated naive T cells seemed to show more diversity than memory cells did, and they also seemed to be among the major contributors to the alloresponse.

As for this clone: Its antigen is not identified.

Germline-derived CDR1 and CDR2 are SGHVS and FNYEAQ. The CDR3 extends over 13 amino acids. V lost 1 base to trimming and J lost 7 bases, with 11 bases between them. Using immunoSEQ multiplex PCR, the repertoire was profiled, and TCRdb retains in-frame clones only, with some absent. The repertoire consists of about 50,000 clones, with over 75% occurring once and the leading ten covering 0.3% to 0.35%. V is TRBV7-6 and J is TRBJ2-7; D gene uncertain. The sequence derives from a human donor in good health. Sequencing was carried out using naive CD8+ T cells sorted from blood. The CDR3 sequence is CASSLERSGEQYF. CDR3 DNA sequence: TGTGCCAGCAGCTTAGAGAGATCCGGGGAGCAGTACTTC. Complete variable domain (other parts from reference TRBV7-6 and TRBJ2-7): GAGVSQSPRYKVTKRGQDVALRCDPISGHVSLYWYRQALGQGPEFLTYFNYEAQQDKSGLPNDRFSAERPEGSISTLTIQRTEQRDSAMYRCASSLERSGEQYFGPGTRLTVT.